This record looks at one T cell receptor (beta chain) sequence and its context. The table came from immunoSEQ multiplex PCR; TCRdb's copy has only in-frame clones and leaves some out. Of some 70,000 clones in the sample, roughly 90% were seen once. V lost 4 bases, J lost 0 bases, and 13 bases lay in between. CDR3 length equals 16 residues. The germline V gene encodes CDR1 LNHDA and CDR2 SQIVND (reference sequence). The entry originates in a study of T cell changes during pregnancy in multiple sclerosis. The receptor comes from a female donor in good health, enrolled as a control in a pregnancy study. The chain couples TRBV19 to TRBJ2-1; D is undetermined. The material was peripheral blood, obtained after pregnancy. CDR3 sequence (DNA): TGTGCCAGTAGTAATGGGCACTCGAGCTCCTACAATGAGCAGTTCTTC. Its translation is CASSNGHSSSYNEQFF.